This TCR beta chain was identified in a study of shared clonotypes between healthy human individuals. Sequenced by immunoSEQ multiplex PCR; TCRdb stores in-frame clones only, minus some. Found here are hundreds of thousands of clones, around four fifths of them singletons; the top ten hold under 2%. This clone has a single count. Its antigen is not identified. The study, taken as a whole, reports: Shared clonotypes: about 4.6% naive CD4, approximately 3.4% naive CD8, about 2.5% memory CD4, approximately 0.4% memory CD8.

This clonotype was sampled from a woman in her thirties in good health. What was sequenced was memory CD4+ T cells sorted from blood. As for subset: CD45RA-negative fraction.

CDR3 nucleotides: TGTGCCAGCAGTTTCAGTGGGACAGGGGGACGAACTGAAGCTTTCTTT. Its protein is CASSFSGTGGRTEAFF. The chain uses TRBV28 and TRBJ1-1, with 11 bases lining up with TRBD1. With V trimmed by 3 bases and J by 5 bases, 8 bases remained unmatched. The CDR3 is 16 residues long. Germline CDR1 reads MDHEN; CDR2 reads SYDVKM.